These 24 T cell receptor beta chains share one sample of origin, sequenced in a study of control samples from healthy donors and cancer patients (dated by TCRdb to about 2020). The library was produced with the immunoSEQ multiplex PCR assay. Here the immuneACCESS table is served through TCRdb, limited to in-frame sequences with V and J called. Missing clones are a known gap in these copies; in checked studies unresolved V genes cover under half, and the rest lacks a known reason. Recorded for this sample are 100,000 to 150,000 clones; around 92% of them occurred a single time. Jointly, the top ten make up 0.5% to 0.7% of the sample. The sample comprised PBMCs. The source is a man at least 80 years old with head and neck cancer.

The chain recombines TRBV7-9 with TRBJ1-5; TRBD1 agrees at 8 bases. This CDR3 is built from 15 residues. Germline V gene sequence: CDR1 SEHNR, CDR2 FQNEAQ (reference sequence). The junction had 7 bases not matched to a gene; V was cut back by 5 bases and J by 4 bases. CDR3 DNA sequence: TGTGCCAGCAGCACGGACAGGGAAGGGAATCAGCCCCAGCATTTT. Residues: CASSTDREGNQPQHF.

The J gene is TRBJ1-5, the V gene TRBV27; D gene unclear. CDR1 MNHEY and CDR2 SMNVEV come from the germline V gene (reference sequence). Trimming took 3 bases from V and 1 from J, leaving 1 base between them. The CDR3 runs to 12 residues. The CDR3 nucleotides read TGTGCCAGCAGTTTCAGCAATCAGCCCCAGCATTTT. Its protein product is CASSFSNQPQHF.

The CDR3 protein is CASTFFGQGNSPLHF. CDR3 nucleotide sequence: TGTGCCAGCACTTTCTTCGGACAGGGGAATTCACCCCTCCACTTT. The gene calls are TRBV6-5 and TRBJ1-6; 9 bases match TRBD1. The CDR3 is 15 amino acids. CDR1 MNHEY and CDR2 SVGAGI come from the germline V gene. J was trimmed by 7 bases and V by 7 bases; bases with no gene match: 8.

The chain combines TRBV21-1 with TRBJ1-4; the table gives TRBD1 as D, unverified against the DNA. TRBV21-1 represents a pseudogene. The CDR3 has 14 amino acids. CDR3 protein: CATASGQDNEKLFF. CDR3 coding DNA: TGTGCCACCGCCTCGGGACAGGATAATGAAAAACTGTTTTTT.

Of note for this clone: At the DNA level, this CDR3 is encoded by other sequences in the same sample as well. The chain employs TRBV9 and TRBJ2-3; D is unclear. V dropped 2 bases and J dropped 0 bases, with 4 bases sitting between them. This CDR3 is 13 amino acids long. The germline CDR1 and CDR2 sequences are SGDLS and YYNGEE. The DNA of the CDR3 is TGTGCCAGCAGCGTCGGTAGCACAGATACGCAGTATTTT. Translated: CASSVGSTDTQYF.

The chain couples TRBV3-1 (or the pseudogene TRBV3-2) to TRBJ1-5; tentative D call: TRBD1 (6 bases). The length of the CDR3 is 14 residues. CDR1 is LGHDT and CDR2 is YNNKEL in the germline V gene (reference sequence). The V end lost 3 bases, the J end lost 3 bases, and 9 bases lay between the germline ends. CDR3 loop: CASSHNRANQPQHF. The CDR3 nucleotides read TGTGCCAGCAGCCACAACAGGGCCAATCAGCCCCAGCATTTT.

V usage is TRBV19 and J usage is TRBJ1-1; 8 positions agree with TRBD1. CDR1 and CDR2 from the germline V gene are LNHDA and SQIVND (reference sequence). V lost 1 base and J lost 8; bases outside the gene matches: 6. The CDR3 contains 14 residues. In nucleotides, the CDR3 is TGTGCCAGTAGTATAGGGACAGGGCAGAAAGAAGCTTTCTTT. Its protein product is CASSIGTGQKEAFF.

V is TRBV30 and J is TRBJ2-5, with a weak D call TRBD2 (7 bases). The V end was cut by 3 bases, the J end by 0 bases, with 14 bases between. Looked up from germline, CDR1 is GTSNPN and CDR2 is SVGIG (reference sequence). This CDR3 spans 15 amino acids. CDR3 in amino acids: CAWRSGGTDQETQYF. Written as DNA, the CDR3 is TGTGCCTGGAGGTCGGGGGGCACCGACCAAGAGACCCAGTACTTC.

This chain links TRBV6-5 with TRBJ1-4; D uncertain. CDR1 is MNHEY and CDR2 is SVGAGI in the germline V gene. V dropped 7 bases and J dropped 7 bases, with 13 bases sitting between them. The CDR3 consists of 13 residues. CDR3 DNA: TGTGCCAGCATTAGTGACTACTGTGAAAAACTGTTTTTT. Translation: CASISDYCEKLFF.

The chain joins TRBV28 to TRBJ1-5; D remains unclear. V shed 8 bases and J shed 9 bases, with 11 bases lying between them. CDR1 and CDR2 from the germline V gene are MDHEN and SYDVKM. This CDR3 contains 11 residues. CDR3 region: CASSSFLPQHF. CDR3 DNA: TGTGCCAGCTCCAGCTTCCTGCCCCAGCATTTT.

V is TRBV7-2 and J is TRBJ2-7; no clear D gene. The germline V and J ends were trimmed by 5 bases and 4 bases, with 15 bases remaining between them. Per germline, CDR1 SGHTA and CDR2 FQGNSA. This CDR3 spans 14 amino acids. The CDR3 here is CASSPPEKRYEQYF. The CDR3 DNA is TGTGCCAGCAGCCCACCAGAGAAAAGGTACGAGCAGTACTTC.

As DNA, the CDR3 is TGTGCCAGCAGTTCTGCCTATAATTCACCCCTCCACTTT. Translated, it gives CASSSAYNSPLHF. The V gene is TRBV6-5, the J gene TRBJ1-6; D gene uncertain. Germline assignment: CDR1 MNHEY and CDR2 SVGAGI. CDR3 length: 13 residues. V gave up 4 bases and J gave up 2 bases, with 3 bases separating them.

The sample holds one count of this clone. The chain combines TRBV24-1 with TRBJ2-5, with D uncertain. V dropped 5 bases and J dropped 4 bases, with 10 bases sitting between them. The germline CDR1 and CDR2 sequences are KGHDR and SFDVKD. CDR3 length: 13 residues. This CDR3 is CATSAGSIETQYF. The CDR3 coding sequence is TGTGCCACCAGTGCGGGCAGCATAGAGACCCAGTACTTC.

This chain joins TRBV7-2 and TRBJ2-5; D is undetermined. Germline CDR1 SGHTA, CDR2 FQGNSA. This CDR3 is 15 amino acids long. Deletions cut 1 base from V and 5 bases from J, with 14 bases between. CDR3 amino acids: CASSLVHQSKETQYF. In DNA form, the CDR3 reads TGTGCCAGCAGCTTAGTGCATCAGAGCAAGGAGACCCAGTACTTC.

V and J are TRBV10-3 and TRBJ2-7; 8 nucleotides line up with TRBD2. The CDR3 is 12 amino acids. The trim removed 11 bases at V and 2 bases at J, leaving 5 bases unmatched. CDR1 is ENHRY, CDR2 SYGVKD, per germline. CDR3 residues: CAGAGGPYEQYF. CDR3 bases: TGTGCCGGGGCGGGAGGCCCCTACGAGCAGTACTTC.

The chain is built from TRBV7-9 and TRBJ1-4, with D possibly TRBD1 on 5 matching bases. V was cut by 4 bases and J by 7 bases, with 13 bases left in between. CDR1 and CDR2 (germline): SEHNR, FQNEAQ (reference sequence). The CDR3 length is 14 residues. CDR3 amino acids: CASSSYERGEKLFF. In nucleotides, the CDR3 is TGTGCCAGCAGCTCATATGAAAGGGGTGAAAAACTGTTTTTT.

The gene calls are TRBV5-6 and TRBJ1-3; possible D gene TRBD1, 6 bases. Germline V CDR1 and CDR2: SGHDT, YYEEEE. V was shortened by 0 bases and J by 3 bases, with 13 bases between the two germline ends. This CDR3 spans 16 amino acids. CDR3 amino acids: CASSLGGGDDGNTIYF. CDR3 in DNA: TGTGCCAGCAGCTTGGGCGGGGGCGATGATGGAAACACCATATATTTT.

This chain connects TRBV20-1 to TRBJ1-1; D is unclear. V lost 4 bases to trimming and J lost 3 bases, with 6 bases between them. Germline CDR1 and CDR2: DFQATT and SNEGSKA (reference sequence). The CDR3 runs 11 residues. The CDR3 DNA sequence: TGCAGTGCTATGGAAGACACTGAAGCTTTCTTT. Amino acids: CSAMEDTEAFF.

The V and J genes are TRBV5-1 and TRBJ2-3; a weak D match, TRBD2 (6 bases). The germline V gene encodes CDR1 SGHRS and CDR2 YFSETQ. Trimming left V 2 bases short and J 0 bases short, with 13 bases between. This CDR3 has 16 amino acids. The CDR3 coding sequence is TGCGCCAGCAGCTTTTTGGGCGGGGACAGCACAGATACGCAGTATTTT. Its protein product is CASSFLGGDSTDTQYF.

The chain is built from TRBV5-1 and TRBJ2-7; 8 nucleotides agree with TRBD2. The CDR3 length is 12 residues. Germline V CDR1 and CDR2: SGHRS, YFSETQ. V shed 5 bases, J shed 4 bases, and the junction held 2 bases outside the gene matches. The CDR3 loop is CASRAGEYEQYF. In DNA form, the CDR3 reads TGCGCCAGCAGAGCGGGAGAGTACGAGCAGTACTTC.

This clone was detected once. The chain recombines TRBV27 with TRBJ2-1; weak D call: TRBD1 (5 bases). This CDR3 is built from 13 residues. The germline gives CDR1 MNHEY, CDR2 SMNVEV (reference sequence). V lost 6 bases, J lost 2 bases, and 8 bases lay in between. CDR3 nucleotide sequence: TGTGCCAGCAGCGCAGGGACCTACAATGAGCAGTTCTTC. Translated: CASSAGTYNEQFF.

The chain recombines TRBV7-2 with TRBJ2-1; 14 nucleotides agree with TRBD2. The CDR3 extends over 19 amino acids. Germline V lookup: CDR1 SGHTA, CDR2 FQGNSA. V lost 5 bases, J lost 4 bases, and 13 bases stayed unmatched. In DNA, the CDR3 is TGTGCCAGCAGCCCCCGACTAGCGGGAGGGTTAGGACCGTACAATGAGCAGTTCTTC. It specifies CASSPRLAGGLGPYNEQFF.

In nucleotides, the CDR3 is TGCGCCAGCAGCCAAGTCTTAGCGGGGGAGCAGTTCTTC. Its protein is CASSQVLAGEQFF. The rearrangement joins TRBV4-3 to TRBJ2-1, with 8 bases identical to TRBD2. This CDR3 region has 13 residues. Losses at the gene ends were 1 base for V and 10 bases for J; bases not matched to a gene: 3. Germline V lookup: CDR1 LGHNA, CDR2 YSLEER.

The chain combines TRBV27 with TRBJ2-7, with D unclear. Germline loops: CDR1 MNHEY, CDR2 SMNVEV (reference sequence). CDR3 length: 14 amino acids. Trimming shortened V by 4 bases and J by 4 bases, and 14 bases separated the two germline ends. The CDR3 DNA follows: TGTGCCAGCAGTTCCTCGACCAACGGGTACGAGCAGTACTTC. Translating gives CASSSSTNGYEQYF.